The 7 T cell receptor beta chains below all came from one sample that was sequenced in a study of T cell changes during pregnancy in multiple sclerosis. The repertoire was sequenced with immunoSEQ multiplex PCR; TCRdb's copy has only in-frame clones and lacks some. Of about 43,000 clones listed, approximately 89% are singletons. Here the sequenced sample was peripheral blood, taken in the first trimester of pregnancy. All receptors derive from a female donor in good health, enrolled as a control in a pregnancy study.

The CDR3 region has the DNA TGTGCCAGCAGCCGCCGGACAGGGGGCGCAGACACCGGGGAGCTGTTTTTT. Protein sequence: CASSRRTGGADTGELFF. The rearrangement joins TRBV5-6 to TRBJ2-2, with TRBD1 matching over 11 bases. V trimming: 4 bases; J trimming: 3 bases; junction bases outside the gene matches: 8. The CDR3 is 17 amino acids. Germline V gene data show CDR1 as SGHDT and CDR2 as YYEEEE.

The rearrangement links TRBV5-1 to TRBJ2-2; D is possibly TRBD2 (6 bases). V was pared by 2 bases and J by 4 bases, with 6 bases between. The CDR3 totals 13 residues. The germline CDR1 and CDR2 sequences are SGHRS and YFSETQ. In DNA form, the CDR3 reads TGCGCCAGCAGCTTCGGGAGCACCGGGGAGCTGTTTTTT. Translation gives CASSFGSTGELFF.

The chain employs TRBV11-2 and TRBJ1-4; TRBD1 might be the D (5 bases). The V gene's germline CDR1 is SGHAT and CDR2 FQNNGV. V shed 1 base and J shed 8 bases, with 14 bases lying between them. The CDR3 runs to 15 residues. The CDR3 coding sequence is TGTGCCAGCAGCTTAGGCCAGGGAGGAGAGGAAAAACTGTTTTTT. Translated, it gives CASSLGQGGEEKLFF.

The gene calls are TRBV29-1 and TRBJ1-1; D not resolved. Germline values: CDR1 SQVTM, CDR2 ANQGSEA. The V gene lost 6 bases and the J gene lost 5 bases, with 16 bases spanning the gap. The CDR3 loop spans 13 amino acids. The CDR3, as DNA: TGCAGCGTGGTGAAGGGAGGTCCAACTGAAGCTTTCTTT. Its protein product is CSVVKGGPTEAFF.

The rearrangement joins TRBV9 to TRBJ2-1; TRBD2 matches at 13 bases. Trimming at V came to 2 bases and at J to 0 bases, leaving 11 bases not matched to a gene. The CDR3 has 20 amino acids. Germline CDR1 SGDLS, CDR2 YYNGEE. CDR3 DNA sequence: TGTGCCAGCAGCGTGTCCCCGGGACTAGCGGGGTCTAGCTCCTACAATGAGCAGTTCTTC. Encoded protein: CASSVSPGLAGSSSYNEQFF.

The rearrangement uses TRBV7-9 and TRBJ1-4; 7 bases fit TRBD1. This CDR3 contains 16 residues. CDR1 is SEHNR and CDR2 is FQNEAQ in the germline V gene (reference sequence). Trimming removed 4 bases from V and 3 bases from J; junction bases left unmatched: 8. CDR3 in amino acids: CASSSPGGRSNEKLFF. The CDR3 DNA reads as TGTGCCAGCAGCTCTCCAGGGGGGAGGTCTAATGAAAAACTGTTTTTT. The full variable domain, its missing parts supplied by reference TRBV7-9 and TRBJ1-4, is DTGVSQNPRHKITKRGQNVTFRCDPISEHNRLYWYRQTLGQGPEFLTYFQNEAQLEKSRLLSDRFSAERPKGSFSTLEIQRTEQGDSAMYLCASSSPGGRSNEKLFFGSGTQLSVL.

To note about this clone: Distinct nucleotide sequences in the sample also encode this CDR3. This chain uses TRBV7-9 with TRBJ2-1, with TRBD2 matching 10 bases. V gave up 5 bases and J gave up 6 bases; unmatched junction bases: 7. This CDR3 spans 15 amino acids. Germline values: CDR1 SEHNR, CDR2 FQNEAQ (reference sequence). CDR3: CASSPTSGVRNEQFF. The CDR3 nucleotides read TGTGCCAGCAGCCCTACTAGCGGGGTTCGCAATGAGCAGTTCTTC.